This entry is about one T cell receptor (beta chain). What it binds is unknown. This entry comes from a study of CD8+ T cells in alopecia areata. Study in general: Each of the treated patients was given oral tofacitinib, 5 to 10 mg twice daily, for moderate-to-severe alopecia areata.

Broader study findings: Among the cells sequenced in scalp samples are also the resident alphabeta T cells of normal skin.

Once RNA had been extracted, it was reverse transcribed into cDNA to act as the sequencing template. Clones were read by immunoSEQ multiplex PCR, and TCRdb kept only the in-frame ones, dropping some. The profile shows 110,000 or so clones, around 58% of them singletons. Treatment reported: oral pan-JAK inhibitor, 5-10 mg twice daily. This CDR3 comprises 14 residues. V shed 8 bases, J shed 4 bases, and the junction held 8 bases outside the gene matches. Germline V gives CDR1 SQVTM, CDR2 ANQGSEA. The sequence came from a human donor with alopecia areata. The chain couples TRBV29-1 to TRBJ2-1; 10 nucleotides agree with TRBD2. Material: CD8+ T cells sorted from blood, obtained at week 4, from a patient treated with tofacitinib. The DNA for the CDR3 is TGCAGCATAGGGCTAGCGGGGGAGTACAATGAGCAGTTCTTC. Amino acids: CSIGLAGEYNEQFF.